These T cell receptor beta chains were read from a single sample in a study of beta chain features in type 1 diabetes. The data were produced by immunoSEQ multiplex PCR, yet TCRdb's version contains in-frame clones alone and is incomplete. The sample records about 53,000 clones, 50% to 75% being singletons. Sample: stem cell memory CD4+ T cells from blood. The receptors shown here come from a woman aged 25 to 45 with type 1 diabetes. Both conserved end residues are part of each CDR3. A D gene is named only where the DNA matches it firmly. Expanded clones are given a class, and other clones once, few, many or no size at all.

d_call j_call clone_size v_call cdr3_length cdr3_aa cdr3_nt
TRBD2 TRBJ2-1 few TRBV19 15 CASSSGLAHGNEQFF TGTGCCAGTAGCTCAGGACTAGCGCACGGCAATGAGCAGTTCTTC
TRBD2 TRBJ2-2 once TRBV5-5 15 CASSPLAGNTGELFF TGTGCCAGCAGCCCTTTAGCGGGAAACACCGGGGAGCTGTTTTTT
TRBD1 TRBJ2-3 . TRBV5-4 14 CASSLGGASDTQYF TGTGCCAGCAGCTTAGGGGGCGCCTCAGATACGCAGTATTTT
. TRBJ1-1 once TRBV29-1 13 CSVEIGVATEAFF TGCAGCGTTGAGATCGGGGTAGCCACTGAAGCTTTCTTT
TRBD2 TRBJ2-7 . TRBV5-1 16 CASSVTSGLAGDEQYF TGCGCCAGCAGCGTCACCTCGGGACTAGCGGGAGACGAGCAGTACTTC
. TRBJ1-2 . TRBV2 14 CASSDIGQGNGYTF TGTGCCAGCAGTGATATCGGTCAGGGAAATGGCTACACCTTC
TRBD2 TRBJ2-2 . TRBV27 16 CASSFFGGGPRGELFF TGTGCCAGCAGTTTTTTTGGGGGAGGGCCTCGGGGGGAGCTGTTTTTT
TRBD2 TRBJ2-7 few TRBV5-1 18 CASSLRTSGRPQVYEQYF TGCGCCAGCAGCTTAAGGACTAGCGGGAGACCTCAGGTCTACGAGCAGTACTTC
. TRBJ2-1 . TRBV7-3 14 CASSLTSGLNEQFF TGTGCCAGCAGCTTAACTAGCGGACTCAATGAGCAGTTCTTC
. TRBJ2-7 . TRBV5-4 16 CASSSGLRTAVNEQYF TGTGCCAGCAGCTCGGGCCTACGGACAGCAGTAAACGAGCAGTACTTC
. TRBJ2-6 . TRBV30 15 CACSITGLVANVLTF TGTGCCTGTTCAATTACAGGGTTAGTAGCCAACGTCCTGACTTTC
. TRBJ2-7 . TRBV4-1 15 CASSQEYRPPGEQYF TGCGCCAGCAGCCAAGAGTACAGGCCTCCCGGCGAGCAGTACTTC